Listed here are 25 T cell receptor beta chains from one sample, sequenced in a study of low-dose radiotherapy and immunotherapy resistance in tumors. As for time point: after trial treatment. Treatment in this sample: LDRT plus nivolumab, ipilimumab, low-dose cyclophosphamide and aspirin (RACIN trial). Covering alpha and beta chains, TRAV- and TRBV-specific primers were used for the first-strand cDNA. Over around 19 PCR cycles, TCRs were amplified from a constant-region primer and V-primer adapter. A single record per CDR3 protein comes from TCRdb applying MiXCR to the reads. The sample consists of fewer than 110,000 distinct CDR3 sequences, around 21% of them appearing once. The specimen comprised PBMCs, sampled after low-dose radiotherapy plus immunotherapy. All receptors derive from a male donor with prostate cancer.

This clonotype occurred many times. The chain couples TRBV19 to TRBJ2-1, with 8 bases fitting TRBD2. This CDR3 is 8 amino acids long. Germline lookup yields CDR1 LNHDA and CDR2 SQIVND (reference sequence). The CDR3 loop is CGGGEQFF. The CDR3 DNA reads TGTGGCGGGGGGGAGCAGTTCTTC.

With regard to this clonotype: A far larger clone is one base from this, pointing to a likely read error. The chain uses TRBV5-1 and TRBJ2-1; 10 bases fit TRBD2. The germline V gene encodes CDR1 SGHRS and CDR2 YFSETQ. The V and J ends lost 5 bases and 10 bases, in that order; junction bases with no gene match: 9. The CDR3 spans 14 residues. The DNA of the CDR3 is TGCGCCAGCAGAAGTAGCGGGGGGCCCTACGAGCAGTTCTTC. Protein product: CASRSSGGPYEQFF.

V and J are TRBV12-3 or TRBV12-4 and TRBJ2-7; D call uncertain. V was clipped by 6 bases and J by 7 bases, with 13 bases between them. The CDR3 runs 12 residues. The CDR3 reads CASSPGVREQYF. The CDR3 DNA follows: TGTGCCAGCAGCCCCGGAGTCCGAGAGCAGTACTTC.

This clonotype was seen ten or more times. The genes are TRBV10-3 and TRBJ2-2; 7 positions agree with TRBD1. V lost 8 bases, J lost 0 bases, and 6 bases stayed unmatched. Germline V gene lookup returns CDR1 ENHRY and CDR2 SYGVKD. The CDR3 sequence is 15 residues long. The CDR3 coding sequence is TGTGCCATCGCCGGGACAGCTTCGAACACCGGGGAGCTGTTTTTT. As protein: CAIAGTASNTGELFF.

This clonotype was detected ten times or more. This rearrangement joins TRBV5-1 to TRBJ2-5; D is perhaps TRBD2 (5 bases). The length of the CDR3 is 15 residues. The germline gives CDR1 SGHRS, CDR2 YFSETQ. V was pared by 0 bases and J by 0 bases, with 9 bases between. The CDR3 region has the DNA TGCGCCAGCAGCTTGGAGAGGGCGGACCAAGAGACCCAGTACTTC. This translates into CASSLERADQETQYF.

At least ten counts were recorded for this clonotype. J is TRBJ2-7 and V is TRBV18; 11 bases fit TRBD1. The germline CDR1 and CDR2 sequences are KGHSH and LQKENI. The CDR3 contains 15 residues. Trimming cost V 4 bases and J 4 bases; bases outside gene matches: 6. The CDR3 sequence: CASSLSGQGAYEQYF. The CDR3 DNA sequence: TGTGCCAGCTCACTTAGCGGACAGGGGGCTTACGAGCAGTACTTC. Full variable domain (remainder filled in from reference TRBV18 and TRBJ2-7): NAGVMQNPRHLVRRRGQEARLRCSPMKGHSHVYWYRQLPEEGLKFMVYLQKENIIDESGMPKERFSAEFPKEGPSILRIQQVVRGDSAAYFCASSLSGQGAYEQYFGPGTRLTVT.

This clonotype occurred many times. The V call is TRBV24-1, the J call TRBJ2-2; D gene ambiguous. The CDR3 sequence is 12 residues long. V dropped 2 bases and J dropped 5 bases, with 2 bases sitting between them. Germline CDR1 is KGHDR and CDR2 is SFDVKD. CDR3 sequence (DNA): TGTGCCACCAGTGATTGGACCGGGGAGCTGTTTTTT. Translation gives CATSDWTGELFF.

On this clonotype itself: A far larger clone is one base from this, pointing to a likely read error. The chain recombines TRBV16 with TRBJ2-1, with D possibly being TRBD2 (7 bases). The V and J ends lost 5 bases and 6 bases respectively, with 17 bases between them. Germline V lookup: CDR1 KGHSY, CDR2 FQNENV. The CDR3 extends over 15 amino acids. The chain's CDR3 is CASSSEGGASNEQFF. The CDR3 nucleotides read TGTGCCAGCAGCTCAGAAGGGGGGGCCAGCAATGAGCAGTTCTTC. The whole variable domain, remainder taken from reference TRBV16 and TRBJ2-1, is GEEVAQTPKHLVRGEGQKAKLYCAPIKGHSYVFWYQQVLKNEFKFLISFQNENVFDETGMPKERFSAKCLPNSPCSLEIQATKLEDSAVYFCASSSEGGASNEQFFGPGTRLTVL.

The rearrangement links TRBV12-3 or TRBV12-4 to TRBJ2-3; D unresolved. The V gene lost 6 bases and the J gene lost 2 bases, with 12 bases spanning the gap. The CDR3 sequence is 14 residues long. The CDR3 coding sequence is TGTGCCAGCAGCTTTGACCTACACACAGATACGCAGTATTTT. This codes for CASSFDLHTDTQYF.

This clonotype was picked up many times. This chain uses TRBV2 with TRBJ1-5, with D uncertain. V was shortened by 6 bases and J by 7 bases, with 13 bases between the two germline ends. The CDR3 runs to 13 residues. CDR1 and CDR2 (germline): SNHLY, FYNNEI. In DNA, the CDR3 is TGTGCCAGCAGAAGGGTCAGCCGACAGCCCCAGCATTTT. It encodes CASRRVSRQPQHF. The full variable domain, completed using reference TRBV2 and TRBJ1-5, is EPEVTQTPSHQVTQMGQEVILRCVPISNHLYFYWYRQILGQKVEFLVSFYNNEISEKSEIFDDQFSVERPDGSNFTLKIRSTKLEDSAMYFCASRRVSRQPQHFGDGTRLSIL.

In its sample, this clonotype was seen many times. V gene TRBV3-1 combines with J gene TRBJ1-5; 8 bases match TRBD1. Germline assignment: CDR1 LGHDT and CDR2 YNNKEL (reference sequence). There are 16 residues in the CDR3. Trimming took 1 base from V and 4 from J; bases not matched to a gene: 6. CDR3 sequence: CASSQGATGVNQPQHF. CDR3 bases: TGTGCCAGCAGCCAAGGTGCGACAGGGGTGAATCAGCCCCAGCATTTT.

With regard to this clonotype: A far larger clone is off by one base, so a read error is likely. The genes are TRBV5-1 and TRBJ2-7; 11 bases are shared with TRBD2. V trimming: 0 bases; J trimming: 7 bases; junction bases outside the gene matches: 6. CDR1 is SGHRS and CDR2 is YFSETQ in the germline V gene. This CDR3 comprises 15 residues. The CDR3 DNA is TGCGCCAGCAGCTTGGGACTAGCGGGGTACGATGAGCAGTACTTC. This encodes CASSLGLAGYDEQYF.

This clonotype was recorded at least ten times. This rearrangement joins TRBV24-1 to TRBJ2-3, with D perhaps matching TRBD1 (6 bases). The CDR3 is 16 amino acids. The ends were cut back, 5 bases at V and 4 bases at J, with 18 bases in the middle. Germline CDR1 reads KGHDR; CDR2 reads SFDVKD. The chain's CDR3 is CATSGATGSPPDTQYF. The CDR3 region has the DNA TGTGCCACCAGTGGTGCGACAGGAAGCCCTCCAGATACGCAGTATTTT.

This clonotype was found many times. This chain uses TRBV6-4 with TRBJ2-1, with TRBD2 matching 10 bases. CDR1 is MRHNA, CDR2 SNTAGT, per germline. The CDR3 is 15 amino acids. V shed 2 bases and J 4 bases; nucleotides not matched to a gene: 2. The CDR3 sequence is CASSDRLAGYNEQFF. The DNA for the CDR3 is TGTGCCAGCAGTGACCGACTAGCGGGTTACAATGAGCAGTTCTTC.

The V call is TRBV7-9, the J call TRBJ2-1; TRBD1 agrees at 9 bases. V lost 5 bases, J lost 7 bases, and 6 bases stayed unmatched. Germline CDR1 reads SEHNR; CDR2 reads FQNEAQ (reference sequence). CDR3 size: 14 residues. CDR3 sequence: CASSPRTGVNEQFF. The CDR3 DNA reads as TGTGCCAGCAGCCCGCGGACAGGGGTTAATGAGCAGTTCTTC.

This clonotype was picked up a small number of times. The chain recombines TRBV6-2 or TRBV6-3 with TRBJ1-2; D possibly corresponds to TRBD1 (6 bases). This CDR3 is built from 12 residues. Germline V CDR1 and CDR2: MNHEY, SVGEGT. V was pared by 11 bases and J by 3 bases, with 13 bases between. In DNA form, the CDR3 reads TGTGCCGGGTCCGCAGGGGACTATGGCTACACCTTC. This codes for CAGSAGDYGYTF.

In its sample, this clonotype was seen many times. The chain is built from TRBV3-1 and TRBJ2-2; TRBD2 agrees at 11 bases. The CDR3 extends over 16 amino acids. Unmatched junction bases numbered 7, after V lost 5 bases and J lost 5 bases. CDR1 is LGHDT and CDR2 is YNNKEL in the germline V gene (reference sequence). In nucleotides, the CDR3 is TGTGCCAGCAGCATCGGGGGACTAGCGGTTACCGGGGAGCTGTTTTTT. As protein: CASSIGGLAVTGELFF.

This clonotype was found many times. This chain connects TRBV12-3 or TRBV12-4 to TRBJ2-7, with a tentative D call TRBD2 (5 bases). The CDR3 runs to 14 residues. Trimming took off 5 bases at V and 1 base at J, with 12 bases between the two ends. CDR3 amino acids: CASSPRTGSYEQYF. CDR3 coding DNA: TGTGCCAGCAGTCCCCGGACGGGATCCTACGAGCAGTACTTC.

CDR3 in amino acids: CASSFQTGTVSNQPQHF. In DNA, the CDR3 is TGTGCCAGCAGTTTCCAGACTGGGACAGTTAGCAATCAGCCCCAGCATTTT. The chain carries TRBV6-2 or TRBV6-3 and TRBJ1-5, with 7 bases matching TRBD1. V gave up 4 bases and J gave up 0 bases; unmatched junction bases: 9. Germline loops: CDR1 MNHEY, CDR2 SVGEGT. This CDR3 has 17 residues.

This clonotype was counted at least ten times. The chain carries TRBV4-1 and TRBJ1-5; D uncertain. The CDR3 totals 15 residues. V was cut by 2 bases and J by 1 base, with 9 bases left in between. Germline V gene data show CDR1 as MGHRA and CDR2 as YSYEKL. CDR3 DNA: TGCGCCAGCAGCCAAAGGGCAGCCAGCAATCAGCCCCAGCATTTT. Protein sequence: CASSQRAASNQPQHF.

This clonotype has at least ten counts. The V gene is TRBV2, the J gene TRBJ1-2, with TRBD1 matching over 8 bases. This CDR3 region has 15 residues. The junction had 8 bases not matched to a gene; V was cut back by 4 bases and J by 4 bases. The germline gives CDR1 SNHLY, CDR2 FYNNEI. The CDR3 DNA reads as TGTGCCAGCAGTGGCGGACAGGGTGTTGGCTATGGCTACACCTTC. This encodes CASSGGQGVGYGYTF. The complete variable domain, with remaining parts taken from reference TRBV2 and TRBJ1-2, reads EPEVTQTPSHQVTQMGQEVILRCVPISNHLYFYWYRQILGQKVEFLVSFYNNEISEKSEIFDDQFSVERPDGSNFTLKIRSTKLEDSAMYFCASSGGQGVGYGYTFGSGTRLTVV.

Concerning this clonotype: A far larger clone is a single base away, which makes a read error likely. The CDR3 region has the DNA TGTGCCAGCAGCTGGGACACCCAGAACACTGAAGTTTTCTTT. Translating gives CASSWDTQNTEVFF. J is TRBJ1-1 and V is TRBV7-9, with D possibly matching TRBD1 (6 bases). In germline, CDR1 is SEHNR, CDR2 FQNEAQ (reference sequence). This CDR3 is 14 amino acids long.

This clonotype was seen ten or more times. This chain joins TRBV5-4 and TRBJ2-7, with a weak D call TRBD1 (6 bases). Germline values: CDR1 SGHNT, CDR2 YYREEE (reference sequence). Trimming cost V 6 bases and J 4 bases, with 20 bases left between them. The CDR3 runs 15 residues. The CDR3: CASNTFQGPRYEQYF. The CDR3 region has the DNA TGTGCCAGCAACACCTTCCAGGGGCCCAGGTACGAGCAGTACTTC.

This clonotype was found many times. The chain joins TRBV29-1 to TRBJ2-7; the D call may be TRBD1 or TRBD2 (5 bases each). The CDR3 is made up of 11 amino acids. The V end lost 4 bases, the J end lost 4 bases, and 8 bases lay between the germline ends. CDR1 is SQVTM and CDR2 is ANQGSEA in the germline V gene. In DNA, the CDR3 is TGCAGCGTTGGGGACGGATACGAGCAGTACTTC. Residues: CSVGDGYEQYF.

This clonotype was picked up many times. The chain combines TRBV6-6 with TRBJ1-1; D perhaps matches TRBD1 (5 bases). CDR1 and CDR2 (germline): MNHNY, SVGAGI (reference sequence). Trimming cost V 4 bases and J 0 bases, with 9 bases left between them. The CDR3 sequence is 14 residues long. The CDR3 spells CASSLGGVNTEAFF. In DNA, the CDR3 is TGTGCCAGCAGTTTGGGGGGGGTGAACACTGAAGCTTTCTTT.